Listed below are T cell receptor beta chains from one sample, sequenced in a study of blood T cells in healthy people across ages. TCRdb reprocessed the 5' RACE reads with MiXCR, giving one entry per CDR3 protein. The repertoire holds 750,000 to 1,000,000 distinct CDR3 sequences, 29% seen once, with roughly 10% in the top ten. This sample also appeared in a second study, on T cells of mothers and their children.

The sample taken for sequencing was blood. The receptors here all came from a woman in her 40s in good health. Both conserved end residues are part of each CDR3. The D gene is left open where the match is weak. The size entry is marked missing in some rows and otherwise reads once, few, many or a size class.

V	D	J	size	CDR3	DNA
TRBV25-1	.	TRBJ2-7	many	CASSDQGTSPSYEQYF	TGTGCCAGCAGTGACCAGGGGACATCCCCCTCCTACGAGCAGTACTTC
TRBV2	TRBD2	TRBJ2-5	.	CASGTSGGGKTQYF	TGTGCCAGCGGGACTAGCGGGGGGGGTAAGACCCAGTACTTC
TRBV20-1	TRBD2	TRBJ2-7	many	CSARGSGGRTYEQYF	TGCAGTGCTAGAGGGAGCGGGGGGCGTACCTACGAGCAGTACTTC
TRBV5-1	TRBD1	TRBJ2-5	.	CASYRDRGETQYF	TGCGCCAGCTACCGAGACAGGGGAGAGACCCAGTACTTC
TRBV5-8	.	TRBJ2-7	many	CASSLRQTSSYEQYF	TGTGCCAGCAGCTTGAGGCAGACGAGCTCCTACGAGCAGTACTTC
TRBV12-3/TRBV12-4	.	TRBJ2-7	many	CASSPSTVYEQYF	TGTGCCAGCAGTCCTTCGACCGTCTACGAGCAGTACTTC
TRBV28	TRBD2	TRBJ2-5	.	CASSLPSGGPDQETRYF	TGTGCCAGCAGTTTACCTAGCGGAGGGCCGGACCAAGAGACCCGGTACTTC
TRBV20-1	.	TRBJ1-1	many	CSASRPQNTEAFF	TGCAGTGCTAGTCGCCCCCAAAACACTGAAGCTTTCTTT
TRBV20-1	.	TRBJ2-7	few	CSARAPSEGSRQYF	TGCAGTGCTAGAGCTCCTAGCGAAGGGAGCCGGCAGTACTTC
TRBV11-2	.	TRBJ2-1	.	CASSLWGRNEQFF	TGTGCCAGCAGCTTATGGGGCCGGAATGAGCAGTTCTTC
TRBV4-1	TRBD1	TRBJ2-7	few	CASSQGQGVTYEQYF	TGCGCCAGCAGCCAAGGGCAGGGGGTCACCTACGAGCAGTACTTC
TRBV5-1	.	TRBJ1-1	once	CAGSGQDGGSEAFF	TGCGCCGGCAGCGGACAAGACGGGGGGTCTGAAGCTTTCTTT
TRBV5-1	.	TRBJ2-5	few	CASSYGTSYQETQYF	TGCGCCAGCAGCTACGGGACATCTTACCAAGAGACCCAGTACTTC
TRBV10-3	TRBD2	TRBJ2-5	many	CATGGLRDLDLQETQYF	TGTGCCACGGGGGGGCTCCGGGACCTAGACCTCCAAGAGACCCAGTACTTC
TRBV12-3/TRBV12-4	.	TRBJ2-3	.	CASSFAAASTDTQYF	TGTGCCAGCAGTTTTGCGGCGGCGAGCACAGATACGCAGTATTTT
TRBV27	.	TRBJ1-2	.	CASSLSAGTAGGGYTF	TGTGCCAGCAGTTTATCTGCCGGTACGGCCGGAGGTGGCTACACCTTC
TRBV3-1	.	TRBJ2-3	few	CASSPAPGDTQYF	TGTGCCAGCAGTCCTGCGCCAGGAGATACGCAGTATTTT
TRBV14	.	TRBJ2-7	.	CARARGTAYEQYF	TGTGCCAGGGCAAGGGGGACCGCCTACGAGCAGTACTTC
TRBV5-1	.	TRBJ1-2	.	CASSLARTGQGGYTF	TGCGCCAGCAGCTTGGCCCGTACAGGGCAGGGTGGCTACACCTTC
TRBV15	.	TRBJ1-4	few	CATSSPRSGRINEKLFF	TGTGCCACCAGCAGTCCCCGGTCGGGGCGGATTAATGAAAAACTGTTTTTT
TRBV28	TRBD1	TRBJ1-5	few	CASRGQGTGNRNQPQHF	TGTGCCAGCAGGGGGCAGGGGACAGGGAATAGGAATCAGCCCCAGCATTTT
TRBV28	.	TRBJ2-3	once	CASSPSRGVLVDTQYF	TGTGCCAGCAGTCCCTCGAGAGGGGTCTTGGTAGATACGCAGTATTTT
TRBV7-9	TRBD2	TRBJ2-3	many	CASSATSGVPDTQYF	TGTGCCAGCAGTGCCACTAGCGGGGTCCCAGATACGCAGTATTTT
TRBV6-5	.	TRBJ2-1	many	CASTQSAGSQFF	TGTGCCAGCACTCAGAGTGCGGGGTCGCAGTTCTTC
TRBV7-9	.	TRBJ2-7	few	CTSSLPPAPPGGSYEQYF	TGTACCAGCAGCCTACCCCCGGCTCCCCCGGGCGGGTCCTACGAGCAGTACTTC
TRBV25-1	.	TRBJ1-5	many	CASSEGTNQPQHF	TGTGCCAGCAGTGAGGGGACGAATCAGCCCCAGCATTTT
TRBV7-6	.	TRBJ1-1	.	CASSLGSSAREAFF	TGTGCCAGCAGCTTAGGGAGCAGTGCGCGCGAAGCTTTCTTT
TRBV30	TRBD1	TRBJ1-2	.	CAWTEGQGAGGYTF	TGTGCCTGGACCGAGGGACAGGGGGCTGGCGGCTACACCTTC
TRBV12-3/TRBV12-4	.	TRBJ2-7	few	CASSYTANGYEQYF	TGTGCCAGCAGTTATACAGCTAACGGCTACGAGCAGTACTTC
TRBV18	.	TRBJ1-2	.	CASSPAIQQGLYGYTF	TGTGCCAGCTCACCAGCAATCCAACAGGGTCTCTATGGCTACACCTTC
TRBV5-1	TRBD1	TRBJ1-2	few	CASSTGTGGYDYTF	TGCGCCAGCAGCACAGGGACAGGGGGTTATGACTACACCTTC